One sample yielded the 12 T cell receptor beta chains listed below, sequenced in a study of blood T cell repertoires in COVID-19. TCRdb keeps only in-frame clones here, not all; method: immunoSEQ multiplex PCR. The data contain about 110,000 clones, under 85% of them singletons. Sequenced sample: peripheral blood. These TCRs come from a woman aged 55-70 years with acute or convalescent COVID-19.

The chain uses TRBV10-3 and TRBJ2-1; 11 nucleotides agree with TRBD2. V lost 5 bases and J lost 4; bases outside the gene matches: 7. Germline V gene data show CDR1 as ENHRY and CDR2 as SYGVKD. The CDR3 is 16 amino acids. The CDR3 DNA reads TGTGCCATCAGTCCTTCTAGCGGGGGGCAGTACAATGAGCAGTTCTTC. This translates into CAISPSSGGQYNEQFF.

The V and J genes are TRBV25-1 and TRBJ1-2, with 8 bases lining up with TRBD1. The CDR3 contains 16 residues. Per germline, CDR1 MGHDK and CDR2 SYGVNS. After removal of 6 bases from V and 5 bases from J, the junction contained 14 bases not matched to a gene. DNA for the CDR3: TGTGCCAGCAGCTCGGACAGGGTGGGTCGGGCGTATGGCTACACCTTC. Translation gives CASSSDRVGRAYGYTF.

This clone was seen only once. V usage is TRBV28 and J usage is TRBJ2-1; 8 bases map to TRBD1. The V and J ends lost 2 bases and 3 bases, in that order; junction bases with no gene match: 3. This CDR3 comprises 15 residues. Germline CDR1 is MDHEN and CDR2 is SYDVKM. The CDR3 nucleotides read TGTGCCAGCAGTTTAACAGGGGGAGGCTACAATGAGCAGTTCTTC. The encoded protein is CASSLTGGGYNEQFF.

The chain couples TRBV7-2 to TRBJ1-1; D gene unclear. The CDR3 length is 13 residues. Germline CDR1 is SGHTA and CDR2 is FQGNSA. V shed 5 bases and J shed 2 bases, with 9 bases lying between them. In DNA, the CDR3 is TGTGCCAGCAGCCGACACCAAAACACTGAAGCTTTCTTT. Amino acid sequence: CASSRHQNTEAFF.

This chain uses TRBV27 with TRBJ2-7, with TRBD2 identical over 12 bases. Trimming removed 0 bases from V and 3 bases from J; junction bases left unmatched: 6. The CDR3 is 17 amino acids. From germline, CDR1 is MNHEY and CDR2 SMNVEV (reference sequence). The CDR3 spells CASSLSRPTSGSYEQYF. CDR3 in DNA: TGTGCCAGCAGTTTATCGCGGCCGACTAGCGGGAGCTACGAGCAGTACTTC.

The chain carries TRBV7-2 and TRBJ2-1; 9 bases fit TRBD2. The germline V gene encodes CDR1 SGHTA and CDR2 FQGNSA. The V segment lost 0 bases and the J segment 4 bases; nucleotides outside the gene matches: 4. The CDR3 spans 16 residues. In nucleotides, the CDR3 is TGTGCCAGCAGCTTAGCCTATAGCGGGGGATACAATGAGCAGTTCTTC. It translates to CASSLAYSGGYNEQFF.

The CDR3 loop reads CASSFQGASNTGELFF. The CDR3 nucleotides are TGTGCCAGCAGTTTTCAGGGGGCCTCGAACACCGGGGAGCTGTTTTTT. This rearrangement joins TRBV27 to TRBJ2-2; 8 bases map to TRBD1. The CDR3 runs to 16 residues. Trimming cost V 3 bases and J 0 bases; bases outside gene matches: 3. Germline CDR1 is MNHEY and CDR2 is SMNVEV (reference sequence).

The chain joins TRBV5-1 to TRBJ2-3, with D possibly TRBD1 on 5 matching bases. Trimming cost V 0 bases and J 0 bases, with 8 bases left between them. Germline CDR1 SGHRS, CDR2 YFSETQ. The CDR3 length is 15 residues. The CDR3 DNA follows: TGCGCCAGCAGCTTGGAGGGGTACAGCACAGATACGCAGTATTTT. Protein: CASSLEGYSTDTQYF.

The gene calls are TRBV3-1 (or the pseudogene TRBV3-2) and TRBJ2-7; D not certain. Trimming shortened V by 3 bases and J by 1 base, and 10 bases separated the two germline ends. This CDR3 region has 14 residues. Germline V CDR1 and CDR2: LGHDT, YNNKEL (reference sequence). The CDR3 here is CASSHVTPSYEQYF. The CDR3, as DNA: TGTGCCAGCAGCCACGTGACTCCTTCCTACGAGCAGTACTTC.

About this clone: An end of the junction does not agree with germline; a read error may underlie this. The rearrangement links TRBV7-9 to TRBJ1-2; D gene unclear. The length of the CDR3 is 12 residues. CDR1 and CDR2 (germline): SEHNR, FQNEAQ (reference sequence). The CDR3 loop is CASSPSGYSNAF. CDR3 nucleotide sequence: TGTGCCAGCAGCCCTTCGGGATATTCTAACGCCTTC.

V is TRBV4-1 and J is TRBJ2-5; tentative D call: TRBD2 (5 bases). Germline V lookup: CDR1 MGHRA, CDR2 YSYEKL. V was trimmed by 0 bases and J by 5 bases, leaving 16 bases between them. The CDR3 length is 16 residues. The CDR3 DNA reads as TGCGCCAGCAGCCAAGATTTTGCTAGGTGGGAGGAGACCCAGTACTTC. Its translation is CASSQDFARWEETQYF.

This chain uses TRBV6-6 with TRBJ2-7, with 8 bases identical to TRBD1. Trimming at V came to 5 bases and at J to 1 base, leaving 10 bases not matched to a gene. Germline lookup yields CDR1 MNHNY and CDR2 SVGAGI (reference sequence). The CDR3 consists of 16 residues. The CDR3 region is CASSRFRDRPSYEQYF. The CDR3, as DNA: TGTGCCAGCAGTCGATTCCGGGACAGGCCATCCTACGAGCAGTACTTC.